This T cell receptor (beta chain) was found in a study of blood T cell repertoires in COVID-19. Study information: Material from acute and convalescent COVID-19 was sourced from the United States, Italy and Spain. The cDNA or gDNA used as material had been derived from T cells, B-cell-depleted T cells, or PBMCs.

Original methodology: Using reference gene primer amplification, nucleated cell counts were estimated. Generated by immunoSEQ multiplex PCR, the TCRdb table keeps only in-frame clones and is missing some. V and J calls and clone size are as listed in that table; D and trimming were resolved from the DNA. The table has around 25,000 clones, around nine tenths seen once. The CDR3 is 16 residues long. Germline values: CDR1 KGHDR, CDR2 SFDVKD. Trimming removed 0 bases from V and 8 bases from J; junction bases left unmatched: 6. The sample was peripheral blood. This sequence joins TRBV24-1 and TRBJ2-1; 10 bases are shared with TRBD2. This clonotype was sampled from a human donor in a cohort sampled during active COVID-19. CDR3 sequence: CATSDLSSGRGDEQFF. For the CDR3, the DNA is TGTGCCACCAGTGATTTGTCTAGCGGGAGAGGCGATGAGCAGTTCTTC.